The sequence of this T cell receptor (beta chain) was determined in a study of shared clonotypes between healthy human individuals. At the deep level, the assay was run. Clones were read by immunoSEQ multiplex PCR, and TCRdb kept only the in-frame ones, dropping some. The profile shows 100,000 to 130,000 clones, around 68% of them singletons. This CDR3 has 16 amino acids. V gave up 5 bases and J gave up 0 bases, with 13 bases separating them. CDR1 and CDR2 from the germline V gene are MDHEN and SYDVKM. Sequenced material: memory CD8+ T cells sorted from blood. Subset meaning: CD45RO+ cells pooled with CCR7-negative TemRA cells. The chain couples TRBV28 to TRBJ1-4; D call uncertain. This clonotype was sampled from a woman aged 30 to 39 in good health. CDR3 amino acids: CASSGGGTATNEKLFF. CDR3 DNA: TGTGCCAGCAGTGGCGGAGGAACTGCAACTAATGAAAAACTGTTTTTT.